The 32 T cell receptor beta chains below all came from one sample that was sequenced in a study of technical replicates of blood from a handful of donors. Produced via immunoSEQ multiplex PCR; TCRdb's table is partial and in-frame only. Of 55,000 to 75,000 clones listed, about 91% are singletons. The sample comprised PBMCs. Source of these receptors: a human donor in good health. Some clones in this sample may be carry-over from other donors' samples.

The J gene is TRBJ1-6, the V gene TRBV4-1, with 7 bases identical to TRBD1. The CDR3 loop spans 19 amino acids. The germline V gene has CDR1 MGHRA and CDR2 YSYEKL. Losses at the gene ends were 0 bases for V and 0 bases for J; bases not matched to a gene: 8. The CDR3, as DNA: TGCGCCAGCAGCCAAGATTATTCCAGGGGGTACTCCTATAATTCACCCCTCCACTTT. Translating it yields CASSQDYSRGYSYNSPLHF.

The chain combines TRBV6-5 with TRBJ2-7; TRBD2 matches at 11 bases. V shed 4 bases and J 3 bases; nucleotides not matched to a gene: 5. Per germline, CDR1 MNHEY and CDR2 SVGAGI. CDR3 size: 15 residues. CDR3 loop: CASSSLAGGDYEQYF. The CDR3 nucleotides are TGTGCCAGCAGTTCCCTAGCGGGGGGAGACTACGAGCAGTACTTC.

The V and J genes are TRBV2 and TRBJ2-7; TRBD2 agrees at 7 bases. Germline-derived CDR1 and CDR2 are SNHLY and FYNNEI. The CDR3 totals 13 residues. V lost 7 bases, J lost 4 bases, and 7 bases stayed unmatched. CDR3 bases: TGTGCCAGCAAATGGCGGGAGCGTTACGAGCAGTACTTC. Translating it yields CASKWRERYEQYF.

This sequence joins TRBV11-2 and TRBJ1-2; 9 nucleotides line up with TRBD1. This CDR3 has 15 residues. Trimming removed 3 bases from V and 5 bases from J; junction bases left unmatched: 7. Germline V gene data show CDR1 as SGHAT and CDR2 as FQNNGV. This CDR3 is CASSFRQGVTYGYTF. In DNA form, the CDR3 reads TGTGCCAGCAGCTTCCGACAGGGGGTTACTTATGGCTACACCTTC.

V usage is TRBV4-3 and J usage is TRBJ1-1, with TRBD1 identical over 7 bases. This CDR3 region has 16 residues. V lost 4 bases and J lost 3; bases outside the gene matches: 11. Germline-derived CDR1 and CDR2 are LGHNA and YSLEER. The CDR3 nucleotides read TGCGCCAGCAGCCCCCCTGGAAAGGGGGCCGACACTGAAGCTTTCTTT. Translated, it gives CASSPPGKGADTEAFF.

The chain combines TRBV6-5 with TRBJ1-5; 8 bases fit TRBD1. Germline assignment: CDR1 MNHEY and CDR2 SVGAGI. This CDR3 region has 15 residues. The V gene end was trimmed by 5 bases and the J gene end by 0 bases; junction bases not matched to a gene: 3. The CDR3 sequence is CASSAGTGSNQPQHF. The CDR3 region has the DNA TGTGCCAGCAGTGCCGGGACAGGTAGCAATCAGCCCCAGCATTTT.

The chain is built from TRBV7-9 and TRBJ2-5; TRBD2 is a possible D gene (6 bases). The V gene's germline CDR1 is SEHNR and CDR2 FQNEAQ (reference sequence). This CDR3 contains 13 residues. The V end was cut by 5 bases, the J end by 4 bases, with 11 bases between. CDR3 protein: CASSLGAGETQYF. Here the CDR3 DNA reads TGTGCCAGCAGCCTTGGAGCGGGAGAGACCCAGTACTTC.

J is TRBJ2-2 and V is TRBV10-2, with D unclear. This CDR3 comprises 13 residues. CDR1 and CDR2 from the germline V gene are WSHSY and SAAADI. Deletions cut 7 bases from V and 3 bases from J, with 9 bases between. CDR3 DNA sequence: TGCGCCAGCAACCTAGTCGACACCGGGGAGCTGTTTTTT. Translating gives CASNLVDTGELFF.

This sequence joins TRBV6-1 and TRBJ2-2, with 9 nucleotides matching TRBD2. CDR3 length equals 15 residues. V gave up 3 bases and J gave up 6 bases; unmatched junction bases: 5. The germline V gene encodes CDR1 MNHNS and CDR2 SASEGT. The CDR3 DNA reads TGTGCCAGCAGTGAGGCTAGCGGGATGGCCGGGGAGCTGTTTTTT. Translated, it gives CASSEASGMAGELFF.

The V call is TRBV7-2, the J call TRBJ2-5; 7 bases map to TRBD1. CDR3 length: 14 amino acids. The V gene end was trimmed by 6 bases and the J gene end by 5 bases; junction bases not matched to a gene: 9. CDR1 and CDR2 (germline): SGHTA, FQGNSA. The CDR3 reads CASRRQGILETQYF. The CDR3 bases are TGTGCCAGCAGAAGACAGGGAATCCTGGAGACCCAGTACTTC.

This clone has a single count. The rearrangement uses TRBV6-1 and TRBJ2-2; possible D gene TRBD2, 6 bases. Germline V gene data show CDR1 as MNHNS and CDR2 as SASEGT. V shed 4 bases and J shed 0 bases, with 9 bases lying between them. The CDR3 has 15 amino acids. The CDR3 DNA follows: TGTGCCAGCAGTGTGGAGGGAACGAACACCGGGGAGCTGTTTTTT. Its protein is CASSVEGTNTGELFF.

The chain links TRBV5-6 to TRBJ1-5; unclear D gene. The CDR3 runs to 13 residues. The ends were cut back, 4 bases at V and 4 bases at J, with 9 bases in the middle. Germline V CDR1 and CDR2: SGHDT, YYEEEE. CDR3 region: CASSRGGNQPQHF. CDR3 sequence (DNA): TGTGCCAGCAGCAGAGGCGGGAATCAGCCCCAGCATTTT. The entire variable domain, with the rest obtained from reference TRBV5-6 and TRBJ1-5, is as follows: DAGVTQSPTHLIKTRGQQVTLRCSPKSGHDTVSWYQQALGQGPQFIFQYYEEEERQRGNFPDRFSGHQFPNYSSELNVNALLLGDSALYLCASSRGGNQPQHFGDGTRLSIL.

The V and J genes are TRBV10-3 and TRBJ2-7, with D possibly TRBD2 on 7 matching bases. The germline gives CDR1 ENHRY, CDR2 SYGVKD. This CDR3 spans 18 amino acids. V shed 3 bases and J shed 2 bases, with 23 bases lying between them. CDR3 sequence: CAISDLGGLLGAPYEQYF. CDR3 bases: TGTGCCATCAGTGACTTGGGGGGGTTATTGGGGGCCCCCTACGAGCAGTACTTC.

V is TRBV6-5 and J is TRBJ1-2, with 7 bases that match TRBD1. This CDR3 spans 15 amino acids. J lost 1 base, V lost 0 bases, and 2 bases had no gene match. CDR1 is MNHEY, CDR2 SVGAGI, per germline. The CDR3 bases are TGTGCCAGCAGTTACTCGAGACAGGGTAACTATGGCTACACCTTC. It translates to CASSYSRQGNYGYTF.

The gene calls are TRBV15 and TRBJ2-2; 7 nucleotides align to TRBD2. Germline V lookup: CDR1 LNHNV, CDR2 YYDKDF (reference sequence). The CDR3 spans 13 residues. The ends lost 7 bases at V and 1 base at J; junction bases unmatched: 0. CDR3 DNA sequence: TGTGCCACCACTAGCGGGAACACCGGGGAGCTGTTTTTT. Protein: CATTSGNTGELFF.

This sequence joins TRBV7-9 and TRBJ2-3; D is possibly TRBD2 (6 bases). Looked up from germline, CDR1 is SEHNR and CDR2 is FQNEAQ (reference sequence). The CDR3 spans 15 residues. Trimming removed 2 bases from V and 4 bases from J, with 13 bases in between. CDR3 residues: CASSLSGDVADTQYF. The DNA for the CDR3 is TGTGCCAGCAGCTTATCGGGGGATGTCGCAGATACGCAGTATTTT. Supplemented by reference TRBV7-9 and TRBJ2-3, the full variable domain reads DTGVSQNPRHKITKRGQNVTFRCDPISEHNRLYWYRQTLGQGPEFLTYFQNEAQLEKSRLLSDRFSAERPKGSFSTLEIQRTEQGDSAMYLCASSLSGDVADTQYFGPGTRLTVL.

Only one count was recorded for this clone. The V call is TRBV5-1, the J call TRBJ2-7; TRBD2 might be the D (7 bases). Trimming stripped 0 bases from V and 0 bases from J, with 10 bases between. CDR1 is SGHRS and CDR2 is YFSETQ in the germline V gene. The CDR3 spans 15 residues. The CDR3 DNA sequence: TGCGCCAGCAGCTTGGGGGGGGGCCTCTCCTACGAGCAGTACTTC. Its translation is CASSLGGGLSYEQYF.

The rearrangement links TRBV6-1 to TRBJ2-7; tentatively, D is TRBD1 (5 bases). V was pared by 5 bases and J by 6 bases, with 17 bases between. Per germline, CDR1 MNHNS and CDR2 SASEGT. The CDR3 is 14 amino acids. The CDR3 loop reads CASSQGSIRGEQYF. The CDR3 region has the DNA TGTGCCAGCAGTCAAGGGTCTATAAGGGGCGAGCAGTACTTC.

This clone was seen only once. This chain links TRBV30 with TRBJ2-7; tentative D call: TRBD2 (6 bases). V was clipped by 0 bases and J by 3 bases, with 15 bases between them. Germline lookup yields CDR1 GTSNPN and CDR2 SVGIG (reference sequence). This CDR3 spans 15 amino acids. The CDR3 DNA follows: TGTGCCTGGAGTGTACCCGGGAGTCCAATCTACGAGCAGTACTTC. Residues: CAWSVPGSPIYEQYF.

This chain uses TRBV7-8 with TRBJ1-2, with 9 bases matching TRBD1. The CDR3 extends over 15 amino acids. Losses at the gene ends were 4 bases for V and 8 bases for J; bases not matched to a gene: 11. Germline assignment: CDR1 SGHVS and CDR2 FQNEAQ. The CDR3 here is CASSSTGGAAWGYTF. The CDR3 nucleotides read TGTGCCAGCAGCTCTACAGGGGGCGCCGCCTGGGGCTACACCTTC.

The V gene is TRBV19, the J gene TRBJ2-1, with TRBD1 matching over 9 bases. The V gene's germline CDR1 is LNHDA and CDR2 SQIVND (reference sequence). This CDR3 region has 13 residues. V lost 4 bases, J lost 8 bases, and 3 bases stayed unmatched. CDR3 sequence: CASSTDRGYEQFF. As DNA, the CDR3 is TGTGCCAGTAGTACCGACAGGGGGTATGAGCAGTTCTTC.

This chain uses TRBV6-1 with TRBJ2-7, with D possibly matching TRBD1 (5 bases). The length of the CDR3 is 15 residues. Trimming left V 0 bases short and J 7 bases short, with 16 bases between. The germline gives CDR1 MNHNS, CDR2 SASEGT. CDR3: CASSEANRGVREQYF. For the CDR3, the DNA is TGTGCCAGCAGTGAAGCGAATAGGGGTGTTCGAGAGCAGTACTTC.

The genes are TRBV21-1 and TRBJ1-6; TRBD1, the table's D call, was not compared with the DNA. TRBV21-1 represents a pseudogene. The CDR3 sequence is 16 residues long. The chain's CDR3 is CASSRGQGAGNSPLHF. The CDR3 DNA follows: TGTGCCAGCAGCAGAGGACAGGGGGCCGGGAATTCACCCCTCCACTTT.

CDR3 sequence reads: CASSFSRDYEQYF. The CDR3 nucleotides read TGTGCCAGCAGTTTTTCCAGGGACTACGAGCAGTACTTC. The chain joins TRBV6-5 to TRBJ2-7; tentatively, D is TRBD1 (5 bases). Germline CDR1 is MNHEY and CDR2 is SVGAGI. The CDR3 extends over 13 amino acids. Trimming left V 4 bases short and J 3 bases short, with 10 bases between.

V gene TRBV14 combines with J gene TRBJ2-7; 10 bases are shared with TRBD2. V lost 1 base and J lost 4; bases outside the gene matches: 7. Germline-derived CDR1 and CDR2 are SGHDN and FVKESK. The CDR3 length is 16 residues. The CDR3: CASSQGWASGSYEQYF. CDR3 bases: TGTGCCAGCAGCCAAGGTTGGGCTAGCGGGAGTTACGAGCAGTACTTC.

The V and J genes are TRBV21-1 and TRBJ1-5; no DNA check was done on the table's D call, TRBD1. TRBV21-1 is termed a pseudogene. This CDR3 contains 20 residues. CDR3 sequence reads: CASSNRDRRGKRWTYQPQHF. The CDR3 DNA sequence: TGTGCCAGCAGCAACAGGGACAGGAGGGGTAAAAGGTGGACCTATCAGCCCCAGCATTTT.

The chain couples TRBV30 to TRBJ2-3, with a possible D match to TRBD1 (5 bases). The CDR3 loop spans 13 amino acids. CDR1 is GTSNPN and CDR2 is SVGIG in the germline V gene (reference sequence). V gave up 3 bases and J gave up 6 bases, with 13 bases separating them. CDR3 DNA: TGTGCCTGGAGGGACGCAGGGCGGGATACGCAGTATTTT. Protein sequence: CAWRDAGRDTQYF.

This chain joins TRBV10-3 and TRBJ2-7, with TRBD1 matching 7 bases. J gave up 1 base and V 6 bases, and 9 bases lay outside the gene matches. Looked up from germline, CDR1 is ENHRY and CDR2 is SYGVKD. This CDR3 spans 15 amino acids. CDR3 sequence reads: CAIRFNRGPSYEQYF. The CDR3, as DNA: TGTGCCATCAGATTCAACAGGGGCCCTTCCTACGAGCAGTACTTC.

The sample holds one count of this clone. The chain employs TRBV9 and TRBJ1-1, with D perhaps matching TRBD1 (5 bases). Per the germline V gene, CDR1 is SGDLS and CDR2 is YYNGEE. The CDR3 extends over 14 amino acids. Trimming shortened V by 0 bases and J by 4 bases, and 10 bases separated the two germline ends. The CDR3 loop reads CASSVDGGGTEAFF. CDR3 nucleotides: TGTGCCAGCAGCGTAGATGGGGGAGGCACTGAAGCTTTCTTT. Full variable domain (remainder filled in from reference TRBV9 and TRBJ1-1): DSGVTQTPKHLITATGQRVTLRCSPRSGDLSVYWYQQSLDQGLQFLIQYYNGEERAKGNILERFSAQQFPDLHSELNLSSLELGDSALYFCASSVDGGGTEAFFGQGTRLTVV.

The V gene is TRBV19, the J gene TRBJ2-7; 7 bases agree with TRBD1. Germline V lookup: CDR1 LNHDA, CDR2 SQIVND (reference sequence). The V gene end was trimmed by 3 bases and the J gene end by 4 bases; junction bases not matched to a gene: 6. The CDR3 spans 14 residues. CDR3 loop: CASSMWDSTYEQYF. Here the CDR3 DNA reads TGTGCCAGTAGTATGTGGGACAGTACGTACGAGCAGTACTTC.

The chain combines TRBV10-3 with TRBJ2-3; TRBD2 matches 7 bases. The germline V gene encodes CDR1 ENHRY and CDR2 SYGVKD. V dropped 0 bases and J dropped 5; count of bases not matched to a gene: 8. This CDR3 has 16 residues. The CDR3 is CAISESITGGEDTQYF. The CDR3 DNA reads TGTGCCATCAGTGAGTCGATTACGGGGGGAGAAGATACGCAGTATTTT.

This clone was counted once. This chain uses TRBV2 with TRBJ2-4; possibly TRBD1 for D (5 bases). This CDR3 is 15 amino acids long. Germline-derived CDR1 and CDR2 are SNHLY and FYNNEI. The ends were cut back, 6 bases at V and 2 bases at J, with 14 bases in the middle. The CDR3 loop is CASRQELGSKNIQYF. CDR3 coding DNA: TGTGCCAGCAGACAGGAGCTCGGATCCAAAAACATTCAGTACTTC.